The rows below give T cell receptor beta chains drawn from one sample of a study of blood T cell repertoires in COVID-19. TCRdb's copy holds only in-frame clones and misses some; the assay was immunoSEQ multiplex PCR. This sample has 200,000 to 250,000 clones; 70% to 90% occur once, and the top ten carry 4.5% to 5.5%. Source material: peripheral blood. Receptors were obtained from a woman in her thirties or forties with acute or convalescent COVID-19. The CDR3 runs from the conserved cysteine through the conserved F or W. Each record gives: V gene, clone size, J gene, CDR3 protein. Rows give clone size only sometimes, using once, few, many, or a class for an expanded clone.

TRBV3-1/TRBV3-2	NA	TRBJ2-1	CASSLRLGDEQFF
TRBV12-5	once	TRBJ1-6	CASGSGQGLTDYNSPLHF
TRBV6-1	NA	TRBJ1-1	CASSDIPDSVAFF
TRBV5-1	NA	TRBJ1-1	CASSLGDRSEAFF
TRBV4-1	NA	TRBJ1-2	CASSQASGPLPGGSGYTF
TRBV5-1	NA	TRBJ1-2	CASSRGIHDYGYTF
TRBV27	NA	TRBJ2-3	CASSIPKQRDTQYF
TRBV9	NA	TRBJ1-2	CASSVARDRGDYGYTF
TRBV15	NA	TRBJ2-6	CATRGGTGTGTSGANVLTF
TRBV6-1	NA	TRBJ2-6	CASSEASRPSSGANVLTF
TRBV5-1	NA	TRBJ1-2	CASSLAAGTNYGYTF
TRBV19	NA	TRBJ2-5	CASSTRDNLRVETQYF
TRBV4-1	once	TRBJ2-6	CASSQEASGEYSGANVLTF
TRBV29-1	NA	TRBJ1-2	CSVEDLDSYGYTF
TRBV18	NA	TRBJ1-1	CASSPKSWQATNTEAFF
TRBV5-8	NA	TRBJ1-2	CASSPLQTGVYGYTF
TRBV15	NA	TRBJ2-2	CATSRGLAGNTGELFF
TRBV5-1	NA	TRBJ2-3	CASSYGTSGADTQYF
TRBV9	NA	TRBJ1-2	CASSISRQALNYGYTF
TRBV3-1/TRBV3-2	NA	TRBJ1-6	CASSQEGLINSPLHF
TRBV6-5	NA	TRBJ2-2	CASSPRTGPGELFF
TRBV11-2	NA	TRBJ2-3	CASNRALGTDTQYF
TRBV21-1	NA	TRBJ1-3	CASSKEEPGTGNTIYF
TRBV24-1	NA	TRBJ2-5	CATSGVQETQYF
TRBV27	NA	TRBJ1-2	CASSIGTGGFYGYTF
TRBV10-2	NA	TRBJ2-3	CASSDQLRGTYTQYF
TRBV12-5	NA	TRBJ1-2	CASGTAQLRRYGYTF
TRBV6-5	NA	TRBJ1-1	CASSRDILNTEAFF